This T cell receptor (beta chain) was sequenced during a study of T cell responses to AZD1222 COVID-19 vaccine. J lost 4 bases, V lost 10 bases, and 9 bases had no gene match. The germline CDR1 and CDR2 sequences are ENHRY and SYGVKD. The CDR3 sequence is 14 residues long. Study-level results: Nearly half of spike-specific TCRs reportedly go after variant regions that carry no mutations. Among vaccine-associated CD4 TCRs, coverage spanned spike, with dominance at 160-218 and 743-854. At study baseline, merely more than 5 AZD1222 recipients were seropositive. The donor group comprised mostly white British people and more females; the analysis possibly underestimated clonal diversity.

Method: immunoSEQ multiplex PCR; TCRdb's copy keeps in-frame clones and lacks some. The table has 190,000 or so clones, about 88% seen once. Notes on this clone: Antigen unknown.

This rearrangement joins TRBV10-3 to TRBJ2-2; 7 bases are shared with TRBD1. Sequencing was performed on peripheral blood, taken 28 days after the second AZD1222 dose. The sequence was obtained from an adult who received the AZD1222 COVID-19 vaccine. This CDR3 is CASTRQGSTGELFF. DNA for the CDR3: TGTGCCAGCACCAGACAGGGTTCCACCGGGGAGCTGTTTTTT.